This passage covers 20 T cell receptor beta chains from one sample sequenced in a study of cytomegalovirus exposure and HLA in healthy donors. This PCR relied on a set of 60 Vbeta primers and 13 Jbeta primers. Here immunoSEQ multiplex PCR was the method, and the copy in TCRdb shows in-frame clones only, minus some. The sample totals about 130,000 clones. Sequenced: PBMCs. These receptor sequences come from a man aged 25 to 40 in good health and CMV-seronegative.

The chain employs TRBV29-1 and TRBJ2-1; D unresolved. This CDR3 has 10 residues. Trimming cost V 4 bases and J 7 bases, with 5 bases left between them. In germline, CDR1 is SQVTM, CDR2 ANQGSEA. The DNA of the CDR3 is TGCAGCGTTGCCGCGAATGAGCAGTTCTTC. This gives the protein CSVAANEQFF.

V and J are TRBV5-1 and TRBJ1-2; a weak D match, TRBD1 (6 bases). Trimming cost V 0 bases and J 2 bases, with 14 bases left between them. This CDR3 is 16 amino acids long. Looked up from germline, CDR1 is SGHRS and CDR2 is YFSETQ. CDR3 bases: TGCGCCAGCAGCTTGGAGACAGGAGGAAGCAACTATGGCTACACCTTC. Its translation: CASSLETGGSNYGYTF.

This chain connects TRBV5-1 to TRBJ2-7; TRBD1 matches 9 bases. Trimming removed 4 bases from V and 5 bases from J; junction bases left unmatched: 10. CDR1 is SGHRS, CDR2 YFSETQ, per germline. The CDR3 contains 15 residues. The CDR3 sequence: CASSPGDRATHEQYF. The CDR3 DNA follows: TGCGCCAGCAGCCCTGGGGACAGGGCGACTCACGAGCAGTACTTC.

The chain is built from TRBV18 and TRBJ1-1, with 9 bases lining up with TRBD1. The CDR3 contains 14 residues. CDR1 is KGHSH, CDR2 LQKENI, per germline. V gave up 5 bases and J gave up 5 bases; unmatched junction bases: 6. The chain's CDR3 is CASSTTGGWTEAFF. The CDR3 DNA reads TGTGCCAGCTCAACGACAGGGGGTTGGACTGAAGCTTTCTTT.

This chain connects TRBV28 to TRBJ1-2; D is uncertain. The CDR3 loop spans 14 amino acids. V gave up 2 bases and J gave up 3 bases, with 10 bases separating them. Germline CDR1 and CDR2: MDHEN and SYDVKM. The CDR3 here is CASSLLDGYYGYTF. In nucleotides, the CDR3 is TGTGCCAGCAGTTTACTAGACGGATACTATGGCTACACCTTC.

The chain has TRBV5-1 and TRBJ2-2; a weak D match, TRBD2 (5 bases). Trimming took 0 bases from V and 7 from J, leaving 16 bases between them. The CDR3 is 16 residues long. The germline V gene has CDR1 SGHRS and CDR2 YFSETQ. CDR3 protein: CASSLASSAGVGELFF. CDR3 DNA sequence: TGCGCCAGCAGCTTGGCTAGCTCCGCCGGGGTCGGGGAGCTGTTTTTT.

V is TRBV30 and J is TRBJ2-7, with 8 bases lining up with TRBD1. J lost 5 bases, V lost 6 bases, and 9 bases had no gene match. The CDR3 loop spans 13 amino acids. Germline loops: CDR1 GTSNPN, CDR2 SVGIG (reference sequence). This CDR3 reads CACSGTGENEQYF. The CDR3 DNA is TGTGCCTGTTCCGGGACAGGCGAAAACGAGCAGTACTTC.

V usage is TRBV12-1 and J usage is TRBJ2-5; TRBD2, the table's D call, lacks a check against the DNA. TRBV12-1 is tagged as a pseudogene. This CDR3 region has 19 residues. The CDR3 loop reads CASRGGKGTSGRERETQYF. The DNA of the CDR3 is TGTGCCAGCAGAGGTGGTAAAGGGACTAGCGGGAGAGAGAGAGAGACCCAGTACTTC.

The genes are TRBV29-1 and TRBJ1-2, with unresolved D. With 4 bases removed from V and 8 bases from J, the gap between germline ends came to 11 bases. This CDR3 is built from 11 residues. Germline values: CDR1 SQVTM, CDR2 ANQGSEA. This CDR3 reads CSVVGRKGYTF. The CDR3, as DNA: TGCAGCGTTGTAGGGAGGAAGGGCTACACCTTC.

This rearrangement joins TRBV5-4 to TRBJ2-7; perhaps TRBD1 as D (6 bases). Between the trimmed V and J ends, which lost 2 bases and 0 bases, there was a span of 12 bases. Germline values: CDR1 SGHNT, CDR2 YYREEE (reference sequence). CDR3 length: 15 residues. The CDR3 coding sequence is TGTGCCAGCAGCTTAACAGGGACGAGCTCCTACGAGCAGTACTTC. This sequence encodes CASSLTGTSSYEQYF.

V is TRBV7-3 and J is TRBJ2-7; 8 nucleotides align to TRBD1. The CDR3 consists of 14 residues. The ends lost 3 bases at V and 0 bases at J; junction bases unmatched: 1. Germline lookup yields CDR1 SGHTA and CDR2 FQGTGA. CDR3 in DNA: TGTGCCAGCAGCTTGGGACAGGACTCCTACGAGCAGTACTTC. This translates into CASSLGQDSYEQYF. Full variable domain (missing parts from reference TRBV7-3 and TRBJ2-7): GAGVSQTPSNKVTEKGKYVELRCDPISGHTALYWYRQSLGQGPEFLIYFQGTGAADDSGLPNDRFFAVRPEGSVSTLKIQRTERGDSAVYLCASSLGQDSYEQYFGPGTRLTVT.

The chain recombines TRBV7-9 with TRBJ1-6, with 8 bases aligning to TRBD1. Trimming cost V 2 bases and J 0 bases; bases outside gene matches: 6. There are 18 residues in the CDR3. Germline V gene sequence: CDR1 SEHNR, CDR2 FQNEAQ (reference sequence). The CDR3 nucleotides are TGTGCCAGCAGCTTAACCGGACAGGGAAGCTCCTATAATTCACCCCTCCACTTT. Protein sequence: CASSLTGQGSSYNSPLHF.

The chain links TRBV7-2 to TRBJ2-3; tentatively, D is TRBD1 (7 bases). The length of the CDR3 is 13 residues. The V gene's germline CDR1 is SGHTA and CDR2 FQGNSA. Trimming left V 4 bases short and J 5 bases short, with 10 bases between. This CDR3 is CASSSQGGDTQYF. CDR3 bases: TGTGCCAGCAGCTCTCAGGGGGGAGATACGCAGTATTTT. The complete variable domain, with remaining parts taken from reference TRBV7-2 and TRBJ2-3, reads GAGVSQSPSNKVTEKGKDVELRCDPISGHTALYWYRQSLGQGLEFLIYFQGNSAPDKSGLPSDRFSAERTGGSVSTLTIQRTQQEDSAVYLCASSSQGGDTQYFGPGTRLTVL.

The rearrangement joins TRBV29-1 to TRBJ2-5, with D perhaps TRBD1 (7 bases). V dropped 6 bases and J dropped 5 bases, with 19 bases sitting between them. Germline lookup yields CDR1 SQVTM and CDR2 ANQGSEA. The CDR3 is 14 residues long. This CDR3 reads CSVPEEGAYETQYF. CDR3 nucleotides: TGCAGCGTCCCAGAGGAGGGGGCATATGAGACCCAGTACTTC.

This rearrangement joins TRBV30 to TRBJ1-1; no firm D call. The CDR3 extends over 16 amino acids. V dropped 3 bases and J dropped 1 base, with 18 bases sitting between them. Germline V gene sequence: CDR1 GTSNPN, CDR2 SVGIG (reference sequence). In nucleotides, the CDR3 is TGTGCCTGGAGCCTACTTCCTACCGGGAGGAACACTGAAGCTTTCTTT. It specifies CAWSLLPTGRNTEAFF. The complete variable domain, with remaining parts taken from reference TRBV30 and TRBJ1-1, reads SQTIHQWPATLVQPVGSPLSLECTVEGTSNPNLYWYRQAAGRGLQLLFYSVGIGQISSEVPQNLSASRPQDRQFILSSKKLLLSDSGFYLCAWSLLPTGRNTEAFFGQGTRLTVV.

The chain couples TRBV10-3 to TRBJ2-7; TRBD2 matches 14 bases. The CDR3 runs 15 residues. The junction had 4 bases not matched to a gene; V was cut back by 3 bases and J by 6 bases. CDR1 and CDR2 (germline): ENHRY, SYGVKD. The CDR3 DNA sequence: TGTGCCATCAGTGATGGACTAGCGGGAGGATCCGAGCAGTACTTC. Protein: CAISDGLAGGSEQYF.

This sequence joins TRBV28 and TRBJ2-7; the match to TRBD2 covers 8 bases. The CDR3 totals 15 residues. Trimming took 7 bases from V and 1 from J; bases not matched to a gene: 9. CDR1 is MDHEN, CDR2 SYDVKM, per germline. CDR3 DNA sequence: TGTGCCAGCACCTTTAGCGGGACCCCTTCCTACGAGCAGTACTTC. It codes for CASTFSGTPSYEQYF.

The chain has TRBV5-4 and TRBJ2-3; 9 nucleotides line up with TRBD2. V gave up 4 bases and J gave up 1 base; unmatched junction bases: 7. Germline V lookup: CDR1 SGHNT, CDR2 YYREEE (reference sequence). CDR3 length: 16 residues. The chain's CDR3 is CASSGNSGSGTDTQYF. CDR3 DNA sequence: TGTGCCAGCAGCGGAAATAGCGGGAGCGGCACAGATACGCAGTATTTT.

The rearrangement joins TRBV5-1 to TRBJ1-2; D call uncertain. Germline CDR1 SGHRS, CDR2 YFSETQ. Trimming shortened V by 0 bases and J by 4 bases, and 7 bases separated the two germline ends. This CDR3 is 13 amino acids long. The CDR3 bases are TGCGCCAGCAGCTTGGGCGGGGTCTATGGCTACACCTTC. Amino acid sequence: CASSLGGVYGYTF.

CDR3 region: CASRGGGELFF. In DNA form, the CDR3 reads TGTGCCAGCAGGGGGGGCGGGGAGCTGTTTTTT. The chain combines TRBV9 with TRBJ2-2; weak D call: TRBD2 (6 bases). There are 11 residues in the CDR3. Germline CDR1 is SGDLS and CDR2 is YYNGEE. Trimming left V 5 bases short and J 7 bases short, with 6 bases between.